The 14 T cell receptor beta chains in this list originate from one sample, sequenced in a study of tumor-infiltrating lymphocytes in localized non-small cell lung cancer. The method was immunoSEQ multiplex PCR; TCRdb's version includes in-frame clones alone and lacks a portion of them. Of 17,000 or so clones detected, less than 80% appear once; the ten largest clones hold 6.4%. The sequencing sample was made of lung tumor tissue. These receptors were obtained from a human donor with non-small cell lung cancer.

The V call is TRBV7-9, the J call TRBJ2-7; tentative D call: TRBD2 (6 bases). Trimming took 5 bases from V and 7 from J, leaving 12 bases between them. Germline lookup yields CDR1 SEHNR and CDR2 FQNEAQ (reference sequence). This CDR3 contains 12 residues. The CDR3 nucleotides read TGTGCCAGCAGCGGAGGGGTCGGGGAGCAGTACTTC. As protein: CASSGGVGEQYF.

The chain links TRBV4-2 to TRBJ2-1; D remains unclear. The CDR3 length is 14 residues. Trimming cost V 0 bases and J 5 bases, with 8 bases left between them. Germline V gene lookup returns CDR1 LGHNA and CDR2 YNFKEQ. CDR3 DNA sequence: TGTGCCAGCAGCCAAGAATCCTGGAACAATGAGCAGTTCTTC. Its translation is CASSQESWNNEQFF.

This chain uses TRBV5-4 with TRBJ2-5; TRBD1 aligns across 7 bases. Germline-derived CDR1 and CDR2 are SGHNT and YYREEE (reference sequence). Trimming took 0 bases from V and 4 from J; bases not matched to a gene: 0. This CDR3 comprises 13 residues. The CDR3: CASSLGQGETQYF. CDR3 DNA: TGTGCCAGCAGCTTGGGACAGGGAGAGACCCAGTACTTC.

V usage is TRBV7-9 and J usage is TRBJ1-2; possible D gene TRBD1, 5 bases. V was shortened by 5 bases and J by 8 bases, with 9 bases between the two germline ends. The germline V gene encodes CDR1 SEHNR and CDR2 FQNEAQ (reference sequence). The length of the CDR3 is 11 residues. The CDR3: CASSRGAGYTF. CDR3 nucleotides: TGTGCCAGCAGCCGTGGGGCCGGCTACACCTTC.

This clone was counted a few times. This chain links TRBV21-1 with TRBJ2-5; TRBD2 is the table's D call and was not checked against the DNA. TRBV21-1 is tagged as a pseudogene. The CDR3 totals 15 residues. In DNA form, the CDR3 reads TGTGCCAGCAACTCTCCGGGATCTGGTAGAGAGACCCAGTACTTC. It yields the protein CASNSPGSGRETQYF.

CDR3 loop: CAWARERAVTDTQYF. The DNA for the CDR3 is TGTGCCTGGGCAAGGGAGCGGGCCGTGACAGATACGCAGTATTTT. The rearrangement links TRBV30 to TRBJ2-3; possible D gene TRBD2, 6 bases. From germline, CDR1 is GTSNPN and CDR2 SVGIG (reference sequence). Trimming shortened V by 5 bases and J by 3 bases, and 18 bases separated the two germline ends. The CDR3 spans 15 residues.

This CDR3 reads CASRRLADLYEQYF. DNA of the CDR3: TGTGCCAGCAGGAGACTAGCGGATCTCTACGAGCAGTACTTC. The chain is built from TRBV2 and TRBJ2-7, with 9 nucleotides matching TRBD2. The length of the CDR3 is 14 residues. Trimming at V came to 6 bases and at J to 3 bases, leaving 6 bases not matched to a gene. CDR1 is SNHLY and CDR2 is FYNNEI in the germline V gene.

The chain carries TRBV7-9 and TRBJ2-7; D possibly corresponds to TRBD2 (6 bases). CDR1 is SEHNR and CDR2 is FQNEAQ in the germline V gene (reference sequence). V lost 5 bases, J lost 9 bases, and 14 bases lay in between. CDR3 length: 12 amino acids. This CDR3 reads CASSLDYLLQYF. Here the CDR3 DNA reads TGTGCCAGCAGCCTGGACTACTTGTTGCAGTACTTC.

The gene calls are TRBV4-2 and TRBJ2-2; perhaps D is TRBD1 or TRBD2 (5 bases each). The V end lost 2 bases, the J end lost 0 bases, and 25 bases lay between the germline ends. The CDR3 runs 21 residues. Germline values: CDR1 LGHNA, CDR2 YNFKEQ. CDR3 sequence (DNA): TGTGCCAGCAGCCAACGTCTATTCTCGCAGGGAGACTACGCGAACACCGGGGAGCTGTTTTTT. Protein: CASSQRLFSQGDYANTGELFF.

V and J are TRBV29-1 and TRBJ2-1; TRBD2 aligns across 7 bases. The V gene's germline CDR1 is SQVTM and CDR2 ANQGSEA. The CDR3 length is 14 residues. V shed 6 bases, J shed 3 bases, and the junction held 8 bases outside the gene matches. In nucleotides, the CDR3 is TGCAGCGTCTTACTAGCGATAATCTACAATGAGCAGTTCTTC. Encoded protein: CSVLLAIIYNEQFF.

The chain recombines TRBV2 with TRBJ1-3, with D possibly TRBD1 on 5 matching bases. V was cut by 3 bases and J by 14 bases, with 14 bases left in between. Germline V lookup: CDR1 SNHLY, CDR2 FYNNEI. This CDR3 region has 12 residues. CDR3 region: CASSDNRPRVYF. The CDR3 coding sequence is TGTGCCAGCAGTGATAACAGGCCGCGTGTATATTTT.

This clone was detected only a few times. The gene calls are TRBV5-1 and TRBJ2-3; 12 bases match TRBD2. The CDR3 extends over 15 amino acids. CDR1 is SGHRS and CDR2 is YFSETQ in the germline V gene. V lost 2 bases to trimming and J lost 7 bases; unmatched junction nucleotides: 5. CDR3 in amino acids: CASSFQTSGSYTQYF. In DNA form, the CDR3 reads TGCGCCAGCAGCTTTCAGACTAGCGGGAGTTATACGCAGTATTTT.

The V gene is TRBV9, the J gene TRBJ2-1; 10 bases are a match to TRBD2. Germline V CDR1 and CDR2: SGDLS, YYNGEE. The CDR3 is made up of 15 amino acids. The trim removed 4 bases at V and 4 bases at J, leaving 5 bases unmatched. The CDR3 sequence: CASSLQAGGYNEQFF. The DNA of the CDR3 is TGTGCCAGCAGCTTACAAGCGGGAGGGTACAATGAGCAGTTCTTC.

This rearrangement joins TRBV5-6 to TRBJ2-5, with D hard to call. CDR3 length: 17 residues. Germline loops: CDR1 SGHDT, CDR2 YYEEEE. Trimming left V 2 bases short and J 1 base short, with 18 bases between. The CDR3 region is CASSFKSELRLQETQYF. The CDR3 region has the DNA TGTGCCAGCAGCTTCAAGTCGGAACTACGACTCCAAGAGACCCAGTACTTC.